Following are 27 T cell receptor beta chains from one sample sequenced in a study of blood T cell repertoires in COVID-19. Assay: immunoSEQ multiplex PCR; the TCRdb copy retains only in-frame clones and omits some. Among about 130,000 clones, approximately 86% were seen once, and the ten largest hold 2% to 2.5%. The material sequenced was PBMCs or T cells enriched from blood (not recorded which). The receptor source for this set is a woman in her fifties or sixties who had recovered from COVID-19.

The chain carries TRBV27 and TRBJ2-7, with D unclear. The CDR3 is 16 residues long. V lost 3 bases and J lost 3, with 18 bases in between. Germline loops: CDR1 MNHEY, CDR2 SMNVEV (reference sequence). CDR3 residues: CASSFLGENPNYEQYF. Here the CDR3 DNA reads TGTGCCAGCAGTTTTCTAGGAGAAAACCCTAACTACGAGCAGTACTTC.

This rearrangement joins TRBV12-3 or TRBV12-4 to TRBJ2-1; TRBD2 matches 7 bases. The CDR3 extends over 13 amino acids. The V and J ends lost 6 bases and 10 bases, in that order; junction bases with no gene match: 9. CDR3 coding DNA: TGTGCCAGCAGCAACGTTGTGGGGGGGGAGCAGTTCTTC. This encodes CASSNVVGGEQFF.

The chain couples TRBV30 to TRBJ1-3; D is possibly TRBD1 (5 bases). V lost 3 bases and J 5 bases, leaving 8 bases between the germline ends. The germline V gene encodes CDR1 GTSNPN and CDR2 SVGIG (reference sequence). CDR3 length: 12 amino acids. CDR3 sequence reads: CAWSDSRNTIYF. The CDR3 DNA is TGTGCCTGGAGCGACAGTCGAAACACCATATATTTT.

The chain is built from TRBV10-3 and TRBJ2-1; 13 bases align to TRBD2. The CDR3 is 14 residues long. Germline CDR1 ENHRY, CDR2 SYGVKD. Unmatched junction bases numbered 4, after V lost 8 bases and J lost 6 bases. The CDR3 sequence is CAIGGLAGFNEQFF. In DNA, the CDR3 is TGTGCCATCGGGGGACTAGCGGGGTTCAATGAGCAGTTCTTC.

The J gene is TRBJ2-7, the V gene TRBV3-1 (or the pseudogene TRBV3-2), with D possibly matching TRBD2 (6 bases). Deletions cut 4 bases from V and 7 bases from J, with 14 bases between. The germline CDR1 and CDR2 sequences are LGHDT and YNNKEL (reference sequence). The CDR3 extends over 13 amino acids. The CDR3 DNA reads as TGTGCCAGCAGCCCCTCAGCGGGCTGGGAGCAGTACTTC. Residues: CASSPSAGWEQYF.

The J gene is TRBJ1-1, the V gene TRBV5-4; D possibly corresponds to TRBD1 (5 bases). The CDR3 has 16 residues. Germline assignment: CDR1 SGHNT and CDR2 YYREEE (reference sequence). V was trimmed by 0 bases and J by 0 bases, leaving 12 bases between them. The CDR3 region has the DNA TGTGCCAGCAGCTTGGTCGGGAGACAGATGAACACTGAAGCTTTCTTT. Protein: CASSLVGRQMNTEAFF. Full variable domain (missing parts from reference TRBV5-4 and TRBJ1-1): ETGVTQSPTHLIKTRGQQVTLRCSSQSGHNTVSWYQQALGQGPQFIFQYYREEENGRGNFPPRFSGLQFPNYSSELNVNALELDDSALYLCASSLVGRQMNTEAFFGQGTRLTVV.

This clone appeared a few times. This chain's CDR3 is CASRPPEGNTEAFF. The CDR3 DNA is TGTGCCAGCAGACCTCCGGAGGGGAACACTGAAGCTTTCTTT. The genes are TRBV7-9 and TRBJ1-1; D is unresolved. CDR3 length equals 14 residues. Trimming took off 6 bases at V and 1 base at J, with 12 bases between the two ends. Germline values: CDR1 SEHNR, CDR2 FQNEAQ (reference sequence).

The rearrangement uses TRBV9 and TRBJ1-1; D may be TRBD1 (5 bases). The V and J ends lost 4 bases and 1 base respectively, with 17 bases between them. Germline V gene data show CDR1 as SGDLS and CDR2 as YYNGEE. This CDR3 is built from 16 residues. CDR3 amino acids: CASSPYGGGRNTEAFF. In DNA form, the CDR3 reads TGTGCCAGCAGCCCCTACGGGGGTGGGCGGAACACTGAAGCTTTCTTT.

V gene TRBV3-1 (or the pseudogene TRBV3-2) combines with J gene TRBJ1-2; 8 nucleotides align to TRBD1. CDR1 and CDR2 from the germline V gene are LGHDT and YNNKEL (reference sequence). V was pared by 8 bases and J by 0 bases, with 11 bases of the junction left unmatched. The CDR3 length is 16 residues. The CDR3 sequence is CASRKDGQGANYGYTF. CDR3 DNA sequence: TGTGCCAGCCGAAAAGACGGACAGGGAGCTAACTATGGCTACACCTTC.

The chain recombines TRBV11-2 with TRBJ1-6; TRBD1 matches at 7 bases. This CDR3 has 13 amino acids. V gave up 5 bases and J gave up 9 bases; unmatched junction bases: 4. Germline V lookup: CDR1 SGHAT, CDR2 FQNNGV. The CDR3 DNA is TGTGCCAGCAGCCCCGACAGGGTTTCACCCCTCCACTTT. It is translated as CASSPDRVSPLHF.

The rearrangement links TRBV7-9 to TRBJ1-4; 7 bases map to TRBD1. There are 17 residues in the CDR3. V shed 0 bases and J 5 bases; nucleotides not matched to a gene: 9. The germline gives CDR1 SEHNR, CDR2 FQNEAQ (reference sequence). CDR3 loop: CASSLAGKGQSNEKLFF. DNA of the CDR3: TGTGCCAGCAGCTTAGCTGGTAAGGGACAGTCGAATGAAAAACTGTTTTTT.

The V call is TRBV29-1, the J call TRBJ2-1; TRBD1 is a possible D gene (6 bases). V was clipped by 7 bases and J by 9 bases, with 22 bases between them. Per the germline V gene, CDR1 is SQVTM and CDR2 is ANQGSEA. There are 14 residues in the CDR3. The DNA for the CDR3 is TGCAGCGGCGGAGCAGGGGATCGGGTCAGTGAGCAGTTCTTC. Protein product: CSGGAGDRVSEQFF.

This clone was observed once. The genes are TRBV20-1 and TRBJ2-7, with D possibly matching TRBD2 (6 bases). The CDR3 has 14 residues. V lost 3 bases and J lost 3, with 15 bases in between. CDR1 is DFQATT and CDR2 is SNEGSKA in the germline V gene (reference sequence). The CDR3 spells CSASSGGEVYEQYF. The CDR3 DNA reads as TGCAGTGCTAGTTCCGGGGGTGAAGTCTACGAGCAGTACTTC.

The chain employs TRBV24-1 and TRBJ2-1; the D gene is possibly TRBD2 (7 bases). The CDR3 extends over 15 amino acids. The germline V gene encodes CDR1 KGHDR and CDR2 SFDVKD. The ends were cut back, 3 bases at V and 4 bases at J, with 12 bases in the middle. This chain's CDR3 is CATSDGGAPYNEQFF. The CDR3 DNA reads TGTGCCACCAGTGATGGGGGGGCCCCGTACAATGAGCAGTTCTTC.

The chain employs TRBV5-4 and TRBJ1-1, with D possibly matching TRBD1 (6 bases). From germline, CDR1 is SGHNT and CDR2 YYREEE (reference sequence). With 2 bases removed from V and 2 bases from J, the gap between germline ends came to 10 bases. The CDR3 runs 14 residues. The CDR3: CASSLQGQNTEAFF. The CDR3 bases are TGTGCCAGCAGCTTACAGGGCCAAAACACTGAAGCTTTCTTT.

This clone was counted a single time. The V and J genes are TRBV7-6 and TRBJ2-3; D uncertain. Germline CDR1 reads SGHVS; CDR2 reads FNYEAQ. The CDR3 has 16 residues. V was shortened by 5 bases and J by 1 base, with 16 bases between the two germline ends. The CDR3 region is CASSASPLPGTDTQYF. The CDR3 nucleotides are TGTGCCAGCAGCGCCTCGCCTCTGCCGGGCACAGATACGCAGTATTTT. Looking up the rest from reference TRBV7-6 and TRBJ2-3 gives the full variable domain: GAGVSQSPRYKVTKRGQDVALRCDPISGHVSLYWYRQALGQGPEFLTYFNYEAQQDKSGLPNDRFSAERPEGSISTLTIQRTEQRDSAMYRCASSASPLPGTDTQYFGPGTRLTVL.

The chain recombines TRBV4-3 with TRBJ2-2; 10 bases are shared with TRBD1. Trimming removed 1 base from V and 7 bases from J; junction bases left unmatched: 3. From germline, CDR1 is LGHNA and CDR2 YSLEER. The length of the CDR3 is 15 residues. The CDR3 sequence is CASSQGQGAYGELFF. For the CDR3, the DNA is TGCGCCAGCAGCCAAGGACAGGGGGCCTACGGGGAGCTGTTTTTT.

V is TRBV19 and J is TRBJ1-5; TRBD1 agrees at 10 bases. V gave up 4 bases and J gave up 0 bases; unmatched junction bases: 6. The CDR3 runs 17 residues. In germline, CDR1 is LNHDA, CDR2 SQIVND (reference sequence). In nucleotides, the CDR3 is TGTGCCAGTAGTACCGGACAGGGGGGGAATAGCAATCAGCCCCAGCATTTT. Translated, it gives CASSTGQGGNSNQPQHF.

The CDR3 loop is CASHYPWEGGEKLFF. CDR3 DNA sequence: TGTGCCAGCCATTACCCATGGGAGGGTGGTGAAAAACTGTTTTTT. The chain joins TRBV6-5 to TRBJ1-4, with no clear D. Per the germline V gene, CDR1 is MNHEY and CDR2 is SVGAGI. The V gene lost 8 bases and the J gene lost 7 bases, with 20 bases spanning the gap. This CDR3 has 15 amino acids.

This chain connects TRBV9 to TRBJ2-1; TRBD1 matches at 9 bases. The CDR3 length is 15 residues. The V gene's germline CDR1 is SGDLS and CDR2 YYNGEE. The trim removed 3 bases at V and 1 base at J, leaving 2 bases unmatched. CDR3 sequence (DNA): TGTGCCAGCAGCGCTGGACAGGGGTCCTACAATGAGCAGTTCTTC. It codes for CASSAGQGSYNEQFF.

This clone has only one observation. The J gene is TRBJ2-2, the V gene TRBV6-1; 7 positions match TRBD2. The CDR3 length is 18 residues. V trimming: 2 bases; J trimming: 0 bases; junction bases outside the gene matches: 9. CDR1 is MNHNS, CDR2 SASEGT, per germline. CDR3 nucleotide sequence: TGTGCCAGCAGTGAATTGGACGGGGGGATCTCGAACACCGGGGAGCTGTTTTTT. It yields the protein CASSELDGGISNTGELFF.

The J gene is TRBJ2-1, the V gene TRBV24-1; possible D gene TRBD2, 6 bases. The CDR3 consists of 12 residues. Germline CDR1 reads KGHDR; CDR2 reads SFDVKD. V was pared by 7 bases and J by 10 bases, with 13 bases between. CDR3 DNA: TGTGCCACCAGCCCCGGGGGAGGCGAGCAGTTCTTC. As protein: CATSPGGGEQFF.

V is TRBV4-2 and J is TRBJ1-2; D remains ambiguous. Germline values: CDR1 LGHNA, CDR2 YNFKEQ. Trimming took off 1 base at V and 4 bases at J, with 19 bases between the two ends. This CDR3 comprises 17 residues. The CDR3 sequence: CASSQVLVTASGYGYTF. The CDR3 nucleotides are TGTGCCAGCAGCCAAGTGTTAGTGACGGCATCAGGCTATGGCTACACCTTC.

The V and J genes are TRBV9 and TRBJ1-2, with 10 bases fitting TRBD1. V lost 3 bases and J lost 2; bases outside the gene matches: 7. Per germline, CDR1 SGDLS and CDR2 YYNGEE. The CDR3 runs 16 residues. CDR3 amino acids: CASSGQGARINYGYTF. In DNA form, the CDR3 reads TGTGCCAGCAGCGGACAGGGGGCGCGAATAAACTATGGCTACACCTTC.

The chain couples TRBV18 to TRBJ1-1, with no clear D. V lost 6 bases to trimming and J lost 2 bases, with 19 bases between them. The germline V gene encodes CDR1 KGHSH and CDR2 LQKENI. This CDR3 spans 16 amino acids. CDR3: CASSPAAGELNTEAFF. For the CDR3, the DNA is TGTGCCAGCTCTCCAGCGGCCGGAGAGCTAAACACTGAAGCTTTCTTT.

The chain recombines TRBV6-5 with TRBJ1-4; D is undetermined. V gave up 7 bases and J gave up 0 bases, with 12 bases separating them. Looked up from germline, CDR1 is MNHEY and CDR2 is SVGAGI. This CDR3 region has 15 residues. This CDR3 is CASTFNTATNEKLFF. CDR3 coding DNA: TGTGCCAGCACCTTCAACACAGCAACTAATGAAAAACTGTTTTTT.

V usage is TRBV6-2 or TRBV6-3 and J usage is TRBJ2-3; D may be TRBD2 (5 bases). CDR3 length equals 16 residues. In germline, CDR1 is MNHEY, CDR2 SVGEGT. The V end lost 5 bases, the J end lost 0 bases, and 15 bases lay between the germline ends. Here the CDR3 reads CASSEWPGKSTDTQYF. CDR3 in DNA: TGTGCCAGCAGTGAGTGGCCGGGAAAAAGCACAGATACGCAGTATTTT.